This T cell receptor beta chain was obtained from a study of blood T cell repertoires in COVID-19. Looking at the study overall: Donors in the United States, Italy and Spain gave samples during acute or convalescent COVID-19. The analysed material was cDNA or gDNA that came from T cells, B-cell-depleted T cells, or PBMCs.

Trimming at V came to 0 bases and at J to 2 bases, leaving 1 base not matched to a gene. Germline CDR1 is GTSNPN and CDR2 is SVGIG (reference sequence). CDR3 length: 15 residues. Authors' data handling: How many nucleated cells were present was estimated from reference gene primer amplification. Some clones are missing from TCRdb's copy, which holds only in-frame ones; the method was immunoSEQ multiplex PCR. V, J and clone size are those of that table, while D and trimming were read from the DNA. Of roughly 340,000 clones listed, roughly 90% are singletons. This sequence originates from a woman in her 70s with COVID-19, enrolled during active disease. The V and J genes are TRBV30 and TRBJ2-6, with 7 positions matching TRBD1. Sequenced input: peripheral blood. For the CDR3, the DNA is TGTGCCTGGAGTGTCGGGACAGCTGGGGCCAACGTCCTGACTTTC. It yields the protein CAWSVGTAGANVLTF.